These 30 T cell receptor beta chains came from one sample sequenced in a study of CD8 T cells in ankylosing spondylitis. Points from the study as a whole: A motif in TCR beta, a set of roughly eight highly homologous variants, appeared characteristic of ankylosing spondylitis blood.

These receptors' antigens are unknown. A single record per CDR3 protein comes from TCRdb applying MiXCR to the 5' RACE reads. The top ten hold 15% to 20% of the sample, which has roughly 700,000 distinct CDR3 sequences, around 20% seen once. Sequenced: blood, either unsorted or a sorted T cell fraction (not recorded which). The receptors here all came from a male donor with ankylosing spondylitis.

Comments on this clonotype: One end of the junction does not line up with germline, which may come from a read error. V usage is TRBV7-9 and J usage is TRBJ2-7; TRBD2 aligns across 7 bases. From germline, CDR1 is SEHNR and CDR2 FQNEAQ (reference sequence). The CDR3 sequence is 17 residues long. CDR3 sequence reads: CASSLALGGEEAYEQYF. DNA for the CDR3: TGTGCCAGCAGCCTAGCCCTGGGGGGGGAAGAAGCCTACGAGCAGTACTTC.

This clonotype was seen at least ten times. This sequence joins TRBV7-3 and TRBJ1-2; 12 bases fit TRBD1. CDR1 is SGHTA, CDR2 FQGTGA, per germline. The length of the CDR3 is 15 residues. V dropped 4 bases and J dropped 5; count of bases not matched to a gene: 5. As DNA, the CDR3 is TGTGCCAGCAGCTCGGGGACAGGGGGCGTATATGGCTACACCTTC. The encoded protein is CASSSGTGGVYGYTF.

This clonotype has more than one count but fewer than ten. The chain couples TRBV27 to TRBJ1-6, with a weak D call TRBD1 (6 bases). The CDR3 runs 16 residues. The ends were cut back, 4 bases at V and 9 bases at J, with 19 bases in the middle. The germline V gene has CDR1 MNHEY and CDR2 SMNVEV (reference sequence). CDR3 nucleotides: TGTGCCAGCAGTTCTTTTTTACAGGGAAGCGGTTCACCCCTCCACTTT. Protein product: CASSSFLQGSGSPLHF.

In its sample, this clonotype was seen a few times. The genes are TRBV5-1 and TRBJ2-7; 8 positions agree with TRBD1. From germline, CDR1 is SGHRS and CDR2 YFSETQ. Germline trimming cut 3 bases from V and 5 bases from J; bases unmatched to any gene: 7. The CDR3 has 14 amino acids. The CDR3 coding sequence is TGCGCCAGCAGCTCGACAGGGGCGATCGACGAGCAGTACTTC. Its protein is CASSSTGAIDEQYF.

This chain uses TRBV6-5 with TRBJ2-4; 9 nucleotides line up with TRBD1. Per germline, CDR1 MNHEY and CDR2 SVGAGI. The CDR3 has 18 amino acids. Germline trimming cut 2 bases from V and 0 bases from J; bases unmatched to any gene: 8. The CDR3 here is CASSYDRDRALAKNIQYF. In nucleotides, the CDR3 is TGTGCCAGCAGTTACGACCGGGACAGGGCCTTAGCCAAAAACATTCAGTACTTC.

This clonotype was recorded at least ten times. This chain links TRBV12-3 or TRBV12-4 with TRBJ2-3; 10 bases agree with TRBD2. V was pared by 5 bases and J by 6 bases, with 8 bases of the junction left unmatched. The CDR3 loop spans 15 amino acids. CDR3 nucleotide sequence: TGTGCCAGCAGTCCCCGGACTAGCGGTACGGATACGCAGTATTTT. It is translated as CASSPRTSGTDTQYF.

The table lists this clonotype with a few counts. This chain joins TRBV12-3 or TRBV12-4 and TRBJ2-1, with 8 bases aligning to TRBD2. The junction had 18 bases not matched to a gene; V was cut back by 10 bases and J by 7 bases. This CDR3 comprises 16 residues. The CDR3 DNA follows: TGTGCCACGGGGGGGGACTACCCTCAGGGCGCTAATGAGCAGTTCTTC. Translation: CATGGDYPQGANEQFF.

The chain is built from TRBV28 and TRBJ2-2; the D call may be TRBD1 or TRBD2 (5 bases each). In germline, CDR1 is MDHEN, CDR2 SYDVKM. CDR3 size: 16 residues. Trimming stripped 6 bases from V and 5 bases from J, with 19 bases between. This CDR3 reads CASSDRGPAETGELFF. In nucleotides, the CDR3 is TGTGCCAGCAGCGACCGGGGCCCAGCTGAAACCGGGGAGCTGTTTTTT.

This chain connects TRBV20-1 to TRBJ1-1; D not resolved. The CDR3 runs to 11 residues. V was trimmed by 6 bases and J by 1 base, leaving 6 bases between them. The germline gives CDR1 DFQATT, CDR2 SNEGSKA (reference sequence). CDR3 nucleotides: TGCAGTGCAGACAAGAACACTGAAGCTTTCTTT. Translation: CSADKNTEAFF.

The chain combines TRBV6-2 or TRBV6-3 with TRBJ2-7; 7 bases map to TRBD1. J gave up 6 bases and V 5 bases, and 7 bases lay outside the gene matches. CDR1 is MNHEY, CDR2 SVGEGT, per germline. The CDR3 runs to 13 residues. The CDR3, as DNA: TGTGCCAGCAGTATGAGGGGGCCCTCCGAGCAGTACTTC. Protein sequence: CASSMRGPSEQYF.

The rearrangement links TRBV20-1 to TRBJ2-3; D is unclear. CDR3 length: 12 amino acids. From germline, CDR1 is DFQATT and CDR2 SNEGSKA (reference sequence). V shed 1 base and J shed 4 bases, with 6 bases lying between them. CDR3 nucleotide sequence: TGCAGTGCTAGAGGGCCCCCAGATACGCAGTATTTT. Translating it yields CSARGPPDTQYF.

The gene calls are TRBV12-3 or TRBV12-4 and TRBJ2-7; 11 positions agree with TRBD2. The CDR3 is 14 residues long. With 4 bases clipped from V and 4 bases from J, the junction kept 3 bases outside the gene matches. This chain's CDR3 is CASSSASGGYEQYF. CDR3 coding DNA: TGTGCCAGCAGTTCGGCTAGCGGGGGGTACGAGCAGTACTTC.

The chain couples TRBV7-9 to TRBJ2-3, with unresolved D. The germline V gene encodes CDR1 SEHNR and CDR2 FQNEAQ (reference sequence). The V end was cut by 3 bases, the J end by 2 bases, with 6 bases between. The CDR3 spans 13 residues. The CDR3 loop is CASSFTYTDTQYF. CDR3 sequence (DNA): TGTGCCAGCAGCTTTACCTACACAGATACGCAGTATTTT.

This clonotype was seen at least ten times. The chain uses TRBV7-2 and TRBJ2-5, with D possibly being TRBD2 (6 bases). CDR3 size: 13 residues. Germline values: CDR1 SGHTA, CDR2 FQGNSA. V dropped 5 bases and J dropped 4 bases, with 11 bases sitting between them. Written as DNA, the CDR3 is TGTGCCAGCAGCCGCGGGACCGGAGAGACCCAGTACTTC. Amino acid sequence: CASSRGTGETQYF.

The chain uses TRBV20-1 and TRBJ2-1; 13 nucleotides line up with TRBD2. Germline assignment: CDR1 DFQATT and CDR2 SNEGSKA (reference sequence). CDR3 length: 14 amino acids. V shed 5 bases and J 13 bases; nucleotides not matched to a gene: 11. CDR3 sequence (DNA): TGCAGTGCTGAGACTAGCGGGAGGTTGAGGCAACAGTTCTTC. Amino acid sequence: CSAETSGRLRQQFF.

The chain has TRBV7-9 and TRBJ1-2; no definite D call. The CDR3 loop spans 13 amino acids. CDR1 and CDR2 from the germline V gene are SEHNR and FQNEAQ (reference sequence). V lost 4 bases, J lost 3 bases, and 9 bases lay in between. The CDR3 region has the DNA TGTGCCAGCAGCTCGCCTGATTACTATGGCTACACCTTC. Translated: CASSSPDYYGYTF.

This chain connects TRBV5-6 to TRBJ2-7; 7 nucleotides align to TRBD2. Germline CDR1 SGHDT, CDR2 YYEEEE. This CDR3 spans 14 amino acids. V trimming: 4 bases; J trimming: 5 bases; junction bases outside the gene matches: 9. CDR3: CASSRPGGSDEQYF. DNA of the CDR3: TGTGCCAGCAGCCGACCGGGAGGATCAGACGAGCAGTACTTC.

V gene TRBV4-1 combines with J gene TRBJ1-1, with D possibly TRBD1 on 6 matching bases. V gave up 2 bases and J gave up 0 bases, with 22 bases separating them. The CDR3 spans 19 residues. Germline V lookup: CDR1 MGHRA, CDR2 YSYEKL. This CDR3 reads CASSQIPGQGDLMNTEAFF. For the CDR3, the DNA is TGCGCCAGCAGCCAAATACCGGGACAAGGGGATTTGATGAACACTGAAGCTTTCTTT.

The chain is built from TRBV5-1 and TRBJ1-1; D is undetermined. V was clipped by 1 base and J by 1 base, with 11 bases between them. Germline V lookup: CDR1 SGHRS, CDR2 YFSETQ. The CDR3 is 15 residues long. The DNA of the CDR3 is TGCGCCAGCAGCTTGAATCTGGGAGAGAACACTGAAGCTTTCTTT. It translates to CASSLNLGENTEAFF.

This clonotype was observed a handful of times. V usage is TRBV7-9 and J usage is TRBJ1-1; no definite D call. Trimming took off 6 bases at V and 1 base at J, with 6 bases between the two ends. Per germline, CDR1 SEHNR and CDR2 FQNEAQ (reference sequence). The CDR3 runs to 12 residues. CDR3 residues: CASRAQNTEAFF. The CDR3 DNA reads TGTGCCAGCAGAGCACAGAACACTGAAGCTTTCTTT.

This clonotype was seen a few times. This sequence joins TRBV7-6 and TRBJ2-7; tentative D call: TRBD2 (5 bases). The CDR3 is made up of 13 amino acids. V dropped 5 bases and J dropped 3 bases, with 11 bases sitting between them. Germline CDR1 reads SGHVS; CDR2 reads FNYEAQ. The CDR3 reads CASSPTRGYEQYF. The CDR3, as DNA: TGTGCCAGCAGCCCGACTCGGGGCTACGAGCAGTACTTC.

This chain links TRBV2 with TRBJ2-5, with D possibly being TRBD1 (7 bases). V was cut by 11 bases and J by 4 bases, with 17 bases left in between. This CDR3 region has 13 residues. The germline V gene has CDR1 SNHLY and CDR2 FYNNEI. The CDR3 nucleotides read TGTGCCGGAACCCGGAGGGGGCGAGAGACCCAGTACTTC. It is translated as CAGTRRGRETQYF. Drawing the rest from reference TRBV2 and TRBJ2-5, the complete variable domain is EPEVTQTPSHQVTQMGQEVILRCVPISNHLYFYWYRQILGQKVEFLVSFYNNEISEKSEIFDDQFSVERPDGSNFTLKIRSTKLEDSAMYFCAGTRRGRETQYFGPGTRLLVL.

This clonotype has more than one count but fewer than ten. The chain joins TRBV20-1 to TRBJ1-1, with D possibly TRBD1 on 6 matching bases. Deletions cut 5 bases from V and 10 bases from J, with 20 bases between. Germline CDR1 reads DFQATT; CDR2 reads SNEGSKA (reference sequence). The CDR3 spans 13 residues. The CDR3 loop is CSAYPRGSGGAFF. The CDR3 DNA reads as TGCAGTGCTTACCCGAGGGGGTCAGGAGGAGCTTTCTTT.

This clonotype was detected a few times. The rearrangement links TRBV5-1 to TRBJ2-7; D assignment may be TRBD1 or TRBD2 (5 bases each). Germline-derived CDR1 and CDR2 are SGHRS and YFSETQ. Trimming pared 0 bases from V and 5 bases from J, leaving 15 bases between. CDR3 length: 15 residues. CDR3 sequence: CASSLEGESLNEQYF. The DNA for the CDR3 is TGCGCCAGCAGCTTGGAAGGGGAGTCTCTCAACGAGCAGTACTTC.

This chain joins TRBV27 and TRBJ1-1; 9 nucleotides align to TRBD1. CDR3 length: 14 amino acids. Germline V gene lookup returns CDR1 MNHEY and CDR2 SMNVEV (reference sequence). V shed 3 bases, J shed 6 bases, and the junction held 5 bases outside the gene matches. CDR3 coding DNA: TGTGCCAGCAGTTTCGGGACAGGGACGTCTGAAGCTTTCTTT. Translation gives CASSFGTGTSEAFF.

The rearrangement uses TRBV5-1 and TRBJ2-7; D unclear. Germline V gene lookup returns CDR1 SGHRS and CDR2 YFSETQ. Trimming removed 0 bases at V and 1 base at J, with 8 bases between. The CDR3 has 14 residues. The CDR3 spells CASSLGVRSYEQYF. The CDR3 nucleotides are TGCGCCAGCAGCTTGGGTGTCAGGTCCTACGAGCAGTACTTC.

This chain joins TRBV5-6 and TRBJ2-7, with no clear D. CDR1 is SGHDT and CDR2 is YYEEEE in the germline V gene. The CDR3 sequence is 12 residues long. V lost 5 bases to trimming and J lost 6 bases, with 12 bases between them. DNA for the CDR3: TGTGCCAGCAGTTCGCGAGTTGGCGAGCAGTACTTC. Amino acids: CASSSRVGEQYF.

The rearrangement uses TRBV7-9 and TRBJ2-7; 9 bases map to TRBD2. J gave up 5 bases and V 1 base, and 9 bases lay outside the gene matches. CDR3 length: 16 amino acids. The germline CDR1 and CDR2 sequences are SEHNR and FQNEAQ (reference sequence). The CDR3 nucleotides are TGTGCCAGCAGCTTAGTTGTTGTTAGCGGGAGCCACGAGCAGTACTTC. This gives the protein CASSLVVVSGSHEQYF.

The V call is TRBV7-8, the J call TRBJ2-3; D is perhaps TRBD1 (6 bases). CDR1 and CDR2 (germline): SGHVS, FQNEAQ. The CDR3 extends over 16 amino acids. Trimming removed 5 bases at V and 2 bases at J, with 17 bases between. The CDR3 protein is CASSPRDKPYTDTQYF. The CDR3 DNA sequence: TGTGCCAGCAGCCCACGGGACAAGCCATACACAGATACGCAGTATTTT.

This clonotype was counted only a few times. The J gene is TRBJ1-5, the V gene TRBV20-1; D gene unclear. Per the germline V gene, CDR1 is DFQATT and CDR2 is SNEGSKA (reference sequence). Trimming stripped 0 bases from V and 7 bases from J, with 16 bases between. The CDR3 loop spans 15 amino acids. The CDR3 coding sequence is TGCAGTGCTAGAGATAGGGCGGGGTACGGGCAGCCCCAGCATTTT. Amino acids: CSARDRAGYGQPQHF.